The sequence of this TCR beta chain was determined in a study of blood T cell repertoires in COVID-19. Overall study context: Sites in the United States, Italy and Spain provided acute and convalescent COVID-19 samples. Sample material is recorded as cDNA or gDNA derived from T cells, B-cell-depleted T cells, or PBMCs.

The method was immunoSEQ multiplex PCR; TCRdb's version includes in-frame clones alone and lacks a portion of them. This sample has 120,000 or so clones; approximately 71% occur once, and the top ten carry roughly 7.3%. The CDR3 has 12 amino acids. The germline gives CDR1 SGHRS, CDR2 YFSETQ. Unmatched junction bases numbered 7, after V lost 6 bases and J lost 7 bases. This clone is deemed medium-sized. V gene TRBV5-1 combines with J gene TRBJ2-7; TRBD2 matches at 7 bases. The origin of this receptor is a human donor in a cohort sampled during active COVID-19. The source material was peripheral blood. CDR3 sequence (DNA): TGCGCCAGCAAGGCGGGAGCGGGGGAGCAGTACTTC. Amino acid sequence: CASKAGAGEQYF.